This T cell receptor beta chain was documented in a study of T cells in Graves' hyperthyroidism and ophthalmopathy. Amplified regions were TCR beta CDR3 sequences from RNA transcripts. During a first-round RT-PCR of the TCR CDR3, the HTBI primer set was used. Each CDR3 protein is one row after TCRdb ran MiXCR on the multiplex PCR reads. The top ten clones hold around 65% of a sample with about 260,000 distinct CDR3 sequences, roughly 20% of them seen once. Findings and limits, study-wide: Blood also held most thyroid clonotypes expanded beyond 0.001. The model anticipated ophthalmopathy a median approximately 6.5 months pre-onset.

As concerns this clonotype: Its antigen is unknown.

Germline V gives CDR1 LNHDA, CDR2 SQIVND (reference sequence). The CDR3 totals 13 residues. The V gene lost 4 bases and the J gene lost 3 bases, with 9 bases spanning the gap. The study left out patients who had uncontrolled infection, other autoimmune disease, pregnancy or lactation. This chain links TRBV19 with TRBJ1-1; no clear D. The sample was blood. This sequence originates from a man younger than 45 with Graves' ophthalmopathy. CDR3 sequence (DNA): TGTGCCAGTAGTAAGGCGTGGGACACTGAAGCTTTCTTT. It encodes CASSKAWDTEAFF.